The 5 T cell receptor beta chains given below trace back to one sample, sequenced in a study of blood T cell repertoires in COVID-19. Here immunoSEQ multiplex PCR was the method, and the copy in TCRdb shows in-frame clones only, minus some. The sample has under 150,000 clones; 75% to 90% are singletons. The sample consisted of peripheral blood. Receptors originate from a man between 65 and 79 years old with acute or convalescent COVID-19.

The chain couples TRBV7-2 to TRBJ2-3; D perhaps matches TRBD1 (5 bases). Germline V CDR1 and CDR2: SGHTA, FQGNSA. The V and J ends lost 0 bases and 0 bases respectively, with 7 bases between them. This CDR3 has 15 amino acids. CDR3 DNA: TGTGCCAGCAGCTTAGCGGGGCTTAGCACAGATACGCAGTATTTT. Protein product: CASSLAGLSTDTQYF.

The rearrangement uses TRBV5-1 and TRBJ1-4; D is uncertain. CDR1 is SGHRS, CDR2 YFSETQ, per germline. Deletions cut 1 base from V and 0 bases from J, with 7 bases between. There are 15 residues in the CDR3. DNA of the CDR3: TGCGCCAGCAGCTTGCCCGGGACAACTAATGAAAAACTGTTTTTT. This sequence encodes CASSLPGTTNEKLFF.

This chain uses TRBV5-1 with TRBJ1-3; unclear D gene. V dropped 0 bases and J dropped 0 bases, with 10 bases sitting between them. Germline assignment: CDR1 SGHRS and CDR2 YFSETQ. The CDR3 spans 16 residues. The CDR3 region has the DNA TGCGCCAGCAGCTTGGACCTGAACTTCTCTGGAAACACCATATATTTT. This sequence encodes CASSLDLNFSGNTIYF. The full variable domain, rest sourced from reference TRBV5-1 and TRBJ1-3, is KAGVTQTPRYLIKTRGQQVTLSCSPISGHRSVSWYQQTPGQGLQFLFEYFSETQRNKGNFPGRFSGRQFSNSRSEMNVSTLELGDSALYLCASSLDLNFSGNTIYFGEGSWLTVV.

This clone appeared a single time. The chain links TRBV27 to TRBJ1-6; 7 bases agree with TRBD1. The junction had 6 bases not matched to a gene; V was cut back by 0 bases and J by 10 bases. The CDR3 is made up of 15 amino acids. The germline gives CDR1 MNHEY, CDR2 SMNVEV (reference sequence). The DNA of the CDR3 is TGTGCCAGCAGTTTATCGAGCAGGGGGAACTCACCCCTCCACTTT. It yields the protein CASSLSSRGNSPLHF.

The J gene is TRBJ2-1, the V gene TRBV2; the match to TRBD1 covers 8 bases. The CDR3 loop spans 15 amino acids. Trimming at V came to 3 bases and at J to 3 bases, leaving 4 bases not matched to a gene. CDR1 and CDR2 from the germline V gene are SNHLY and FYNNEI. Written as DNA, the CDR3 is TGTGCCAGCAGTGATCCAGGGGGCATCTACAATGAGCAGTTCTTC. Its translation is CASSDPGGIYNEQFF.